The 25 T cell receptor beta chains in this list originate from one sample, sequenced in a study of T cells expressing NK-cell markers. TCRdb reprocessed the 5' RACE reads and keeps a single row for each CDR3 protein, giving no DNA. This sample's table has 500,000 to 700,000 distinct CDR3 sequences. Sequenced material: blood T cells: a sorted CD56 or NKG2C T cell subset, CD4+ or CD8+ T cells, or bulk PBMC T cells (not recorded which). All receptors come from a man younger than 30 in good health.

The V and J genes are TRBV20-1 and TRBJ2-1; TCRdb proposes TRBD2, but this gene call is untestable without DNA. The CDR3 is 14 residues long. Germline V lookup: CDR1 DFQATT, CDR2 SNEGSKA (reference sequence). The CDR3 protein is CSARSSGRVREQFF.

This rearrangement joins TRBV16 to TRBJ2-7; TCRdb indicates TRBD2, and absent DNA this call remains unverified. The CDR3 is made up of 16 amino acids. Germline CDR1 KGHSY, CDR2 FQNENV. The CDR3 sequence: CASSQAVGRNAYEQYF.

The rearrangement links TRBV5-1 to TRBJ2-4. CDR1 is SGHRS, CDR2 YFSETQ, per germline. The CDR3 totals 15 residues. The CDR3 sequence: CASSLAEASGNIQYF.

CDR3 loop: CASSRETGSQETQYF. The chain has TRBV11-2 and TRBJ2-5; TCRdb names TRBD1, which stays unverified in the absence of DNA. The CDR3 is 15 amino acids. In germline, CDR1 is SGHAT, CDR2 FQNNGV.

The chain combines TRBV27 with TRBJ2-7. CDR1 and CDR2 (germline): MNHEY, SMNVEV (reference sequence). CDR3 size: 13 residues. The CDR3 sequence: CASSVVSSYEQYF.

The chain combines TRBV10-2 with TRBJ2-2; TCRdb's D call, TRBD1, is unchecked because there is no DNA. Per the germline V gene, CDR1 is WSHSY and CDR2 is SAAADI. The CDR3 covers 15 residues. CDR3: CASSVQGALTGELFF.

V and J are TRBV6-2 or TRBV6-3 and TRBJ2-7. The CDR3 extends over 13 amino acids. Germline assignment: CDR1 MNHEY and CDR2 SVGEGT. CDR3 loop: CASGQVASYEQYF.

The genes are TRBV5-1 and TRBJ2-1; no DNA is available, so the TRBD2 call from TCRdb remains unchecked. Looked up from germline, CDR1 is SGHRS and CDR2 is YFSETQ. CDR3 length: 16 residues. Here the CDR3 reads CASSPGLAAAYNEQFF. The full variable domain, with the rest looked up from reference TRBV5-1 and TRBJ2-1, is KAGVTQTPRYLIKTRGQQVTLSCSPISGHRSVSWYQQTPGQGLQFLFEYFSETQRNKGNFPGRFSGRQFSNSRSEMNVSTLELGDSALYLCASSPGLAAAYNEQFFGPGTRLTVL.

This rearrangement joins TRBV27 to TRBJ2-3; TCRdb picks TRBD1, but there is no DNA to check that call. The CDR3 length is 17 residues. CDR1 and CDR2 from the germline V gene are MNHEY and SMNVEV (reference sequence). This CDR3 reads CASSLSLNPGIVQPGYF.

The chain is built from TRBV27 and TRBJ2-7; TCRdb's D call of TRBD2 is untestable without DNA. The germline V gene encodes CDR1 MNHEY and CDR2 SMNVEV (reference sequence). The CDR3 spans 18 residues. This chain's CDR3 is CASSLTSGRLGAQYEQYF.

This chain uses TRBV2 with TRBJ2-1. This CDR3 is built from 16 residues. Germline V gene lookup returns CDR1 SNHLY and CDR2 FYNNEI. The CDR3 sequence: CASSDMGRLSYNEQFF. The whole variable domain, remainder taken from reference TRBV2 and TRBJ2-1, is EPEVTQTPSHQVTQMGQEVILRCVPISNHLYFYWYRQILGQKVEFLVSFYNNEISEKSEIFDDQFSVERPDGSNFTLKIRSTKLEDSAMYFCASSDMGRLSYNEQFFGPGTRLTVL.

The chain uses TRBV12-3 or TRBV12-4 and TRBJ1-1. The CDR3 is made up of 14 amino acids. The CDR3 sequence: CASSAGFGIAEAFF.

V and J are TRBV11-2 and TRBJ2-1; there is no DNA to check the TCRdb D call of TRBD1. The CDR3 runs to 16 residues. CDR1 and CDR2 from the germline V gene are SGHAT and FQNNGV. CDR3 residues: CASSSLTDTFYNEQFF. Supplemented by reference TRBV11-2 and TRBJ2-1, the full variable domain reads EAGVAQSPRYKIIEKRQSVAFWCNPISGHATLYWYQQILGQGPKLLIQFQNNGVVDDSQLPKDRFSAERLKGVDSTLKIQPAKLEDSAVYLCASSSLTDTFYNEQFFGPGTRLTVL.

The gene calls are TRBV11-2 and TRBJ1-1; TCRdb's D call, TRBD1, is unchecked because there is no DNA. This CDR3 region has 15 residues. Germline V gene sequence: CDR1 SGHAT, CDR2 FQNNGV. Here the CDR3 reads CASSQVFGGHTEAFF.

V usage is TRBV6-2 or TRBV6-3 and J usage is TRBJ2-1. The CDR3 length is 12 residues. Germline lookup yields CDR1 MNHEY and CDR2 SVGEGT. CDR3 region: CASSYPIREQFF.

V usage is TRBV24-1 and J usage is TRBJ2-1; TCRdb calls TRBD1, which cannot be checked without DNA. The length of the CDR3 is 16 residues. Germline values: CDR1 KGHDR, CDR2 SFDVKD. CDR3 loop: CATSVTQGQGHNEQFF.

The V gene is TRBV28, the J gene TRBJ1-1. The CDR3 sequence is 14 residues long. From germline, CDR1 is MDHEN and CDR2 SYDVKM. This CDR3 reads CASTTWRGHTEAFF.

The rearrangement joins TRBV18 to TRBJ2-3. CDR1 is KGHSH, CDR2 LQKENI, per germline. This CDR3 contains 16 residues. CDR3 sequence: CASSPKTASSTDTQYF.

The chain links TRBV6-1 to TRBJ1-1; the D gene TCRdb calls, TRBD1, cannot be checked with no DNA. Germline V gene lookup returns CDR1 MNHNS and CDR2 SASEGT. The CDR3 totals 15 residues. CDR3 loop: CASTPPLGQYTEAFF.

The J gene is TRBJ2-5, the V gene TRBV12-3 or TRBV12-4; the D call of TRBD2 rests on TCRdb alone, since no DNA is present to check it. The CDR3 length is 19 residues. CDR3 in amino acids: CASSFRVGSSLAAEETQYF.

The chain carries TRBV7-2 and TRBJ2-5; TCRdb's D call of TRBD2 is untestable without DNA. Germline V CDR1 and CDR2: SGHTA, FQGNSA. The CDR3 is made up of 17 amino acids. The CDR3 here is CASSPEGLAGGQETQYF.

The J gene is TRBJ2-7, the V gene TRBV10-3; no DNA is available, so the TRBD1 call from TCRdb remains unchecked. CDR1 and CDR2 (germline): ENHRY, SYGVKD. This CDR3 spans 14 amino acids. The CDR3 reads CAISVRDRDYEQYF.

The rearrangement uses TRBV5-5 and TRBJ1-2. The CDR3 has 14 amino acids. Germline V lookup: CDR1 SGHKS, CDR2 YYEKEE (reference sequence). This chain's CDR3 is CASSGLTLPAGYTF.

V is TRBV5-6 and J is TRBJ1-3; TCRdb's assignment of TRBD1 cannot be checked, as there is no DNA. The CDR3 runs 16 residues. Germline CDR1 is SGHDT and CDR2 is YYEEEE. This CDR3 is CASSRVGTSSGNTIYF.

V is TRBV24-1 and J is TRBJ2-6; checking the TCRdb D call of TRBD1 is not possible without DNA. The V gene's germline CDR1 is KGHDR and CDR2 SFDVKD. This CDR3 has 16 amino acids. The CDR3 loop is CATSPRQTYGANVLTF.